The 15 T cell receptor beta chains presented below share a single source sample, sequenced in a study of technical replicates of blood from a handful of donors. Sequenced by immunoSEQ multiplex PCR; TCRdb stores in-frame clones only, minus some. The repertoire holds approximately 59,000 clones, with about 95% as singletons. The sample was PBMCs. These receptors all come from a human donor in good health. Some clones in this sample may be carry-over from other donors' samples.

The chain links TRBV30 to TRBJ2-7, with 9 bases lining up with TRBD1. Per the germline V gene, CDR1 is GTSNPN and CDR2 is SVGIG (reference sequence). This CDR3 contains 14 residues. V was pared by 2 bases and J by 7 bases, with 9 bases of the junction left unmatched. The CDR3 reads CAWSWGTGWKEQYF. In DNA form, the CDR3 reads TGTGCCTGGAGTTGGGGGACAGGGTGGAAGGAGCAGTACTTC. The full variable domain, in which reference TRBV30 and TRBJ2-7 provide the parts outside the CDR3, is SQTIHQWPATLVQPVGSPLSLECTVEGTSNPNLYWYRQAAGRGLQLLFYSVGIGQISSEVPQNLSASRPQDRQFILSSKKLLLSDSGFYLCAWSWGTGWKEQYFGPGTRLTVT.

This chain uses TRBV5-6 with TRBJ2-3; 8 bases align to TRBD1. V trimming: 2 bases; J trimming: 3 bases; junction bases outside the gene matches: 5. This CDR3 has 15 amino acids. Germline V gene lookup returns CDR1 SGHDT and CDR2 YYEEEE. The CDR3 protein is CASSFRRQGTDTQYF. In DNA, the CDR3 is TGTGCCAGCAGCTTCCGCAGACAGGGGACAGATACGCAGTATTTT.

V and J are TRBV7-9 and TRBJ1-4, with 8 bases identical to TRBD1. Per the germline V gene, CDR1 is SEHNR and CDR2 is FQNEAQ (reference sequence). The CDR3 totals 15 residues. The ends lost 3 bases at V and 2 bases at J; junction bases unmatched: 2. CDR3 loop: CASSFGQGTNEKLFF. The CDR3 DNA reads TGTGCCAGCAGCTTCGGACAGGGCACTAATGAAAAACTGTTTTTT.

This sequence joins TRBV4-3 and TRBJ2-3, with TRBD2 identical over 7 bases. After removal of 1 base from V and 6 bases from J, the junction contained 13 bases not matched to a gene. The germline V gene encodes CDR1 LGHNA and CDR2 YSLEER. CDR3 length: 17 residues. The CDR3 DNA sequence: TGCGCCAGCAGCCAAGCGGAGACTAGCAGAAGACAGGATACGCAGTATTTT. It specifies CASSQAETSRRQDTQYF.

The V gene is TRBV7-2, the J gene TRBJ2-5; D is perhaps TRBD1 (6 bases). This CDR3 has 13 residues. Germline values: CDR1 SGHTA, CDR2 FQGNSA. V was trimmed by 5 bases and J by 4 bases, leaving 11 bases between them. The CDR3 reads CASSRTRGETQYF. CDR3 sequence (DNA): TGTGCCAGCAGCCGGACCAGGGGAGAGACCCAGTACTTC.

The chain is built from TRBV6-6 and TRBJ1-3; D is unclear. The CDR3 sequence is 12 residues long. Germline CDR1 MNHNY, CDR2 SVGAGI (reference sequence). V was trimmed by 2 bases and J by 4 bases, leaving 3 bases between them. CDR3 protein: CASSYRGNTIYF. The CDR3 coding sequence is TGTGCCAGCAGTTACCGGGGAAACACCATATATTTT.

The chain is built from TRBV6-5 and TRBJ2-7, with 12 nucleotides matching TRBD1. Unmatched junction bases numbered 7, after V lost 2 bases and J lost 5 bases. The CDR3 has 16 residues. Looked up from germline, CDR1 is MNHEY and CDR2 is SVGAGI. CDR3 coding DNA: TGTGCCAGCAGTTACCTCGGGACAGGGGGCATCAACGAGCAGTACTTC. This translates into CASSYLGTGGINEQYF.

The chain is built from TRBV5-4 and TRBJ2-5; 7 bases align to TRBD1. Germline trimming cut 4 bases from V and 4 bases from J; bases unmatched to any gene: 7. The length of the CDR3 is 14 residues. Germline V gene data show CDR1 as SGHNT and CDR2 as YYREEE (reference sequence). DNA of the CDR3: TGTGCCAGCAGCGGGGAAGGGGGCCCAGAGACCCAGTACTTC. Amino acid sequence: CASSGEGGPETQYF.

The chain employs TRBV7-4 and TRBJ1-5, with no clear D. Per the germline V gene, CDR1 is SGHVT and CDR2 is SQSDAQ. V dropped 2 bases and J dropped 4 bases, with 15 bases sitting between them. The CDR3 spans 16 residues. The CDR3 protein is CASSLKSGFGNQPQHF. CDR3 DNA sequence: TGTGCCAGCAGCTTAAAATCGGGGTTCGGGAATCAGCCCCAGCATTTT.

The chain has TRBV7-2 and TRBJ1-1; D is uncertain. Trimming stripped 2 bases from V and 1 base from J, with 5 bases between. The germline gives CDR1 SGHTA, CDR2 FQGNSA. The CDR3 is 13 residues long. DNA for the CDR3: TGTGCCAGCAGCTTAAGAGGGAACACTGAAGCTTTCTTT. This sequence encodes CASSLRGNTEAFF.

The chain uses TRBV4-3 and TRBJ1-2, with TRBD1 identical over 8 bases. The V segment lost 1 base and the J segment 4 bases; nucleotides outside the gene matches: 8. The CDR3 consists of 16 residues. Germline values: CDR1 LGHNA, CDR2 YSLEER. CDR3 in DNA: TGCGCCAGCAGCCAAGGAAGGATGGACAGGGTCTATGGCTACACCTTC. It yields the protein CASSQGRMDRVYGYTF.

The chain employs TRBV15 and TRBJ2-5; D is uncertain. Germline V lookup: CDR1 LNHNV, CDR2 YYDKDF (reference sequence). The CDR3 extends over 14 amino acids. V lost 1 base, J lost 2 bases, and 8 bases lay in between. The CDR3 loop is CATSRGGIQETQYF. The CDR3 nucleotides read TGTGCCACCAGCAGAGGAGGCATACAAGAGACCCAGTACTTC.

The DNA for the CDR3 is TGTGCCAGCAGCGCAAGGCAGGGGGTAGAGCAGTACTTC. It yields the protein CASSARQGVEQYF. The chain has TRBV9 and TRBJ2-7; 7 positions agree with TRBD1. The junction had 7 bases not matched to a gene; V was cut back by 3 bases and J by 7 bases. Germline loops: CDR1 SGDLS, CDR2 YYNGEE. The CDR3 is 13 amino acids.

The chain carries TRBV19 and TRBJ2-7; 7 bases line up with TRBD1. The length of the CDR3 is 15 residues. The trim removed 5 bases at V and 3 bases at J, leaving 10 bases unmatched. Germline V gene lookup returns CDR1 LNHDA and CDR2 SQIVND (reference sequence). The CDR3, as DNA: TGTGCCAGTAGTGCAAACTCCCGGGACAGCTACGAGCAGTACTTC. It encodes CASSANSRDSYEQYF.

The V gene is TRBV11-3, the J gene TRBJ2-3, with 8 bases that match TRBD2. The CDR3 loop spans 15 amino acids. With 5 bases clipped from V and 2 bases from J, the junction kept 6 bases outside the gene matches. Germline V gene sequence: CDR1 SGHNT, CDR2 YENEEA. The CDR3 loop reads CASSRGGLDTDTQYF. The CDR3 bases are TGTGCCAGCAGCCGGGGGGGACTAGACACAGATACGCAGTATTTT. Full variable domain (missing parts from reference TRBV11-3 and TRBJ2-3): EAGVVQSPRYKIIEKKQPVAFWCNPISGHNTLYWYLQNLGQGPELLIRYENEEAVDDSQLPKDRFSAERLKGVDSTLKIQPAELGDSAVYLCASSRGGLDTDTQYFGPGTRLTVL.